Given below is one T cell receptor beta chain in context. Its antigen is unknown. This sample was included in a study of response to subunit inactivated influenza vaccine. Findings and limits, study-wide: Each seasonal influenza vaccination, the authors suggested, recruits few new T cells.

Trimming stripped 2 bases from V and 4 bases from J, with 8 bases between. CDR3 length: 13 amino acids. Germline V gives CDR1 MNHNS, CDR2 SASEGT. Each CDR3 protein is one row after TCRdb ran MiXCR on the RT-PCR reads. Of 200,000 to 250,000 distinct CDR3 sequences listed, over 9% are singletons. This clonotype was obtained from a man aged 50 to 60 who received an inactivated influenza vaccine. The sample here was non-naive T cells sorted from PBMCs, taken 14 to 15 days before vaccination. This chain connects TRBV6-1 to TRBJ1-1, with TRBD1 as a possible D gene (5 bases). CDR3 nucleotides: TGTGCCAGCAGTGAAATGAGGGGCACTGAAGCTTTCTTT. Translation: CASSEMRGTEAFF.